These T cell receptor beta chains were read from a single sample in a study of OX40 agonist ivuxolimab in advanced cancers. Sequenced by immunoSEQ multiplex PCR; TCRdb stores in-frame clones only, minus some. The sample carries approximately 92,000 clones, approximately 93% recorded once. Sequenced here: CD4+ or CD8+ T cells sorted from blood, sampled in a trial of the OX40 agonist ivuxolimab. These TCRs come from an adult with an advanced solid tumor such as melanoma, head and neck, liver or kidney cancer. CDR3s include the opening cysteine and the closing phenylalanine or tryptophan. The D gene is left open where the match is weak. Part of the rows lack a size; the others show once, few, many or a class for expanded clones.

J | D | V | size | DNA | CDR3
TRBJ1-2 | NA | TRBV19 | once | TGTGCCAGTAGTATTGGCAGGAGGGGGGTTTATGGCTACACCTTC | CASSIGRRGVYGYTF
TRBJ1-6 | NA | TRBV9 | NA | TGTGCCAGCAGCGTAGGCTCGGAATCCTATAATTCACCCCTCCACTTT | CASSVGSESYNSPLHF
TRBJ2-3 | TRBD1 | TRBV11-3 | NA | TGTGCCAGCAGCTCCGGACAGGGGAAGCAGTATTTT | CASSSGQGKQYF
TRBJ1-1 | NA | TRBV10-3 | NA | TGTGCCATCAGTGATGGAAGCGACACTGAAGCTTTCTTT | CAISDGSDTEAFF
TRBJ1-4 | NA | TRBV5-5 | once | TGTGCCAGCAGCTTGGCAATTGACCAATGGGGTGAAAAACTGTTTTTT | CASSLAIDQWGEKLFF
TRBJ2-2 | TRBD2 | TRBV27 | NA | TGTGCCAGCAGTTTATTCCCCCCTAGCGGGACAAGAACCGGGGAGCTGTTTTTT | CASSLFPPSGTRTGELFF
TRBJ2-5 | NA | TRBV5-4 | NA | TGTGCCAGCAGCTTGGGGACCCAAGAGACCCAGTACTTC | CASSLGTQETQYF
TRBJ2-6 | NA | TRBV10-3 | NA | TGTGCCATCACGCGCAGGGTGTCGGCTGGGGCCAACGTCCTGACTTTC | CAITRRVSAGANVLTF
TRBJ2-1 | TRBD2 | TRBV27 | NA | TGTGCCAGCGGCCGGGAGGGCCCCTACAATGAGCAGTTCTTC | CASGREGPYNEQFF
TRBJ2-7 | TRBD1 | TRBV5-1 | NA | TGCGCCAGCAGCTTGGGCGCAGGGGGTAACGAGCAGTACTTC | CASSLGAGGNEQYF
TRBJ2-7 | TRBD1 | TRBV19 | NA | TGTGCCAGTAGTTTGGACCGGACAGGGAGCTCCTACGAGCAGTACTTC | CASSLDRTGSSYEQYF
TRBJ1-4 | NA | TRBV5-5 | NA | TGTGCCAGCAGCTTTACAGCCACCCGCAGTGAAAAACTGTTTTTT | CASSFTATRSEKLFF
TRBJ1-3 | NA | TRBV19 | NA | TGTGCCAGTAGTTTTCGGACAAACTCTGGAAACACCATATATTTT | CASSFRTNSGNTIYF
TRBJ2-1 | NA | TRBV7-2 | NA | TGTGCCAGCAGAATGCCCGGACGGTACTCCTACAATGAGCAGTTCTTC | CASRMPGRYSYNEQFF
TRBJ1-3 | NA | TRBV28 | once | TGTGCCAGCAGTTTTGCTCGGGCGGAGGGAAACACCATATATTTT | CASSFARAEGNTIYF
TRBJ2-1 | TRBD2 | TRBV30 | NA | TGTGCCTGGAGTGGGACTAGCGGGAGAGATGAGCAGTTCTTC | CAWSGTSGRDEQFF
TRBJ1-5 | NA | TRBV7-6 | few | TGTGCCAGCAGCTTAGCCTCTGACACAGGCAATCAGCCCCAGCATTTT | CASSLASDTGNQPQHF
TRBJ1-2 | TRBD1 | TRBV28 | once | TGTGCCAGCAGTTTGGCACAGGGGGCGCGGGGCTACACCTTC | CASSLAQGARGYTF
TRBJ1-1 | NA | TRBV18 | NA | TGTGCCAGCTCAGCCCCCGGGGCCCCTGAAGCTTTCTTT | CASSAPGAPEAFF
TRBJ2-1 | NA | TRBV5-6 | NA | TGTGCCAGCAGCTTCTGGACGAGTGAGCAGTTCTTC | CASSFWTSEQFF
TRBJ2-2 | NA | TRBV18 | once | TGTGCCAGCTCACCCACTCAACTACGGAACACCGGGGAGCTGTTTTTT | CASSPTQLRNTGELFF
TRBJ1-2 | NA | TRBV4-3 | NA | TGCGCCAGCAGCCAAGAGAGGCCAACAGGGCGAGGCTACACCTTC | CASSQERPTGRGYTF
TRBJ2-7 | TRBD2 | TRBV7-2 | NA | TGTGCCAGCAGCTTCACCGGGGGGGGCAGGTACGAGCAGTACTTC | CASSFTGGGRYEQYF
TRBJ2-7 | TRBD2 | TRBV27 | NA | TGTGCCAGCAGTTTGCGCCTTGGCGGGAGGTACTACGAGCAGTACTTC | CASSLRLGGRYYEQYF
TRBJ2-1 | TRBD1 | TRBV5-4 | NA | TGTGCCAGCAGACAGGGGACGCAAGATGAGCAGTTCTTC | CASRQGTQDEQFF
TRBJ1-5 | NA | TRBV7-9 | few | TGTGCCAGCAGCTTAGGTTACCTCAATCAGCCCCAGCATTTT | CASSLGYLNQPQHF
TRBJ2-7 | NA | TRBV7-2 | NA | TGTGCCAGCAGCTTAGGGGTGGTGAGGCGGGTCGATCCCTACGAGCAGTACTTC | CASSLGVVRRVDPYEQYF
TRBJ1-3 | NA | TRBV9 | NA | TGTGCCAGCAGCTTACCTGGTGGGGGCTCTGGAAACACCATATATTTT | CASSLPGGGSGNTIYF
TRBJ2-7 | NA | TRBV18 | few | TGTGCCAGCTCACCCAACGGGGCCGGCTACGAGCAGTACTTC | CASSPNGAGYEQYF